This section outlines one T cell receptor (beta chain) sequence together with its context. Its target is unknown. MiXCR, applied by TCRdb to the reads, yields one record per CDR3 protein. This sample has 370,000 or so distinct CDR3 sequences, with just under 35% found just once. The junction had 5 bases not matched to a gene; V was cut back by 7 bases and J by 5 bases. The V gene's germline CDR1 is LNHDA and CDR2 SQIVND (reference sequence). CDR3 size: 14 residues. This sample stems from a study of T cell repertoires in cytomegalovirus infection. Study-wide background: Public signatures in TCR beta pointed to CMV infection and matching HLA type.

Study results and limitations: Dominating the ex vivo response were HLA-C-restricted CMV-specific TCR beta clonotypes.

The V call is TRBV19, the J call TRBJ1-6; 7 bases fit TRBD1. The clonotype originates from a human donor in good health (CMV status not recorded). Some clones in this sample may be carry-over from other donors' samples. Sequences were derived from cultured PBMCs, sampled from culture after CMV antigen stimulation. CDR3 loop: CASNDGQDNSPLHF. The CDR3 nucleotides read TGTGCCAGTAACGACGGACAGGATAATTCACCCCTCCACTTT.